The present T cell receptor beta chain was sequenced within a study of cytomegalovirus exposure and HLA in healthy donors. Broader study findings: A later analysis found most CMV-associated TCR beta chains apparently HLA-restricted. A later analysis linked about 17,000 TCR beta sequences to HLA alleles at 0.05 false discovery rate. Clonal expansion was found to be greater in HLA-associated TCR beta chains than in equally common others in a later analysis.

Researchers ran the PCR with 60 Vbeta and 13 Jbeta primers. The data were produced by immunoSEQ multiplex PCR, yet TCRdb's version contains in-frame clones alone and is incomplete. In the table there are about 140,000 clones, 70% to 85% of which are singletons. CDR1 and CDR2 from the germline V gene are LNHDA and SQIVND (reference sequence). V lost 3 bases to trimming and J lost 6 bases; unmatched junction nucleotides: 11. The CDR3 consists of 15 residues. Comments on this clone: Its specificity is unknown.

The donors were healthy bone marrow donors. The sample comprised PBMCs. The source of this sequence is a man aged 40-55 years in good health and CMV-seronegative. V is TRBV19 and J is TRBJ2-7, with 7 nucleotides matching TRBD2. CDR3 in DNA: TGTGCCAGTAGTATTGGTGCTAGCGGCACGCGCGAGCAGTACTTC. Translated, it gives CASSIGASGTREQYF.